This T cell receptor beta chain was recovered during a study of high-grade serous ovarian cancer treatment subgroups. The CDR3 totals 12 residues. V was shortened by 0 bases and J by 1 base, with 4 bases between the two germline ends. Germline CDR1 is GTSNPN and CDR2 is SVGIG (reference sequence). The tumor samples were collected prior to definitive surgery or chemotherapy. Libraries were prepared by immunoSEQ multiplex PCR; TCRdb keeps only in-frame clonotypes and omits some of them. The sample has about 9,000 clones; 76% are singletons. Overall study results and limits: Clonal relatedness tracked neoantigen level, and by trend copy number and mutation load. Bulk tumor TCR sequencing gave no spatial information.

About this clone: Antigen unknown.

Material: tumor tissue. This clonotype was sampled from a human donor with high-grade serous ovarian cancer. The V gene is TRBV30, the J gene TRBJ2-7; D uncertain. Here the CDR3 reads CAWSVVSYEQYF. In DNA form, the CDR3 reads TGTGCCTGGAGTGTAGTTTCCTACGAGCAGTACTTC.